This T cell receptor (beta chain) is from a study of T cell responses to AZD1222 COVID-19 vaccine. Looking at the study overall: Second-dose timings of about 4 or about 12 weeks were pooled. General study findings and limits: Regions 160-218 and 743-854 dominated among vaccine-associated CD4 TCRs spanning spike. No repertoire was sampled before or during the peak T cell response, only after it.

Germline assignment: CDR1 MDHEN and CDR2 SYDVKM. Losses at the gene ends were 6 bases for V and 1 base for J; bases not matched to a gene: 8. The CDR3 spans 16 residues. Measured with immunoSEQ multiplex PCR; TCRdb has only the in-frame clones, and not every one. The table lists 140,000 to 150,000 clones, roughly 87% of them singletons. Of note for this clone: Its specificity is unknown.

The chain employs TRBV28 and TRBJ2-1; 8 nucleotides match TRBD2. This TCR derives from an adult in good health. The starting material was peripheral blood, obtained on day 0 of AZD1222 vaccination. In DNA form, the CDR3 reads TGTGCCAGCAGGGGGAGCGGGAGTAGGTCCTACAATGAGCAGTTCTTC. Translation gives CASRGSGSRSYNEQFF.